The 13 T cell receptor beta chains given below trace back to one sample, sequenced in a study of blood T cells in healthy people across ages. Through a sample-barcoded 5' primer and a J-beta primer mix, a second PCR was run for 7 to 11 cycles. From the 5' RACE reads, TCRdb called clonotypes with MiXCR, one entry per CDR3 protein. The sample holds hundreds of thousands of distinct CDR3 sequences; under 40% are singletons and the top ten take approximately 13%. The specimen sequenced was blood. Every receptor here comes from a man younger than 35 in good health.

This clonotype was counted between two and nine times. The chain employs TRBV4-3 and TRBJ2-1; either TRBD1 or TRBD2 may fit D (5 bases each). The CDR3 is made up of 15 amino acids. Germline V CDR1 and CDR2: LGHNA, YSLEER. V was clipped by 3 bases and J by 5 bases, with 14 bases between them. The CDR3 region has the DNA TGCGCCAGCAGCCAGGGACGAGCGGACGACAATGAGCAGTTCTTC. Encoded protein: CASSQGRADDNEQFF.

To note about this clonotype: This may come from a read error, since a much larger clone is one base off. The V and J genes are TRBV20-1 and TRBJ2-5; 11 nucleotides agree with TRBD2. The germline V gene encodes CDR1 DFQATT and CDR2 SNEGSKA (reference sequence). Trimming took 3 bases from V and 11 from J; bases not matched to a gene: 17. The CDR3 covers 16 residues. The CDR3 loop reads CSARPVRLAGLLGQYF. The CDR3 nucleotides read TGCAGTGCTAGGCCTGTGCGACTAGCGGGGCTTCTTGGGCAGTACTTC.

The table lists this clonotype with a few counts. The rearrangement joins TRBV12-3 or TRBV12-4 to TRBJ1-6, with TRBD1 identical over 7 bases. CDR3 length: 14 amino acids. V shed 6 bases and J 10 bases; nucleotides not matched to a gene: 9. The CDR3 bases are TGTGCCAGCAGAGCTACAGGGGTCCAATCACCCCTCCACTTT. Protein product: CASRATGVQSPLHF.

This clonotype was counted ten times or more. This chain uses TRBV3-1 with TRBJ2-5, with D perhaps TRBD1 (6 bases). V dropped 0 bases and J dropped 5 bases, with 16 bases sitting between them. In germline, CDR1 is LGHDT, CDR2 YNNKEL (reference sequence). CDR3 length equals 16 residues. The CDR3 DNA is TGTGCCAGCAGCCAAGATCTTGGACAGTCCCAGGAGACCCAGTACTTC. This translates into CASSQDLGQSQETQYF.

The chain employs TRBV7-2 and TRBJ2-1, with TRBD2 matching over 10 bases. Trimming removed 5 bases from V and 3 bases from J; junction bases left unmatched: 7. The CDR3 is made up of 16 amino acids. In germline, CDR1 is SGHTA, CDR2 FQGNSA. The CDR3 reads CASSPPSGGHYNEQFF. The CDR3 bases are TGTGCCAGCAGCCCGCCTAGCGGGGGCCACTACAATGAGCAGTTCTTC.

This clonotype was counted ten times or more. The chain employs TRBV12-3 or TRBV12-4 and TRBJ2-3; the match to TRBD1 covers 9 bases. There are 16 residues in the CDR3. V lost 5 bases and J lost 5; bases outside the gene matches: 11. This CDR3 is CASSLRGGQGRDTQYF. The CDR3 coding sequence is TGTGCCAGCAGTCTTAGGGGGGGACAGGGAAGAGATACGCAGTATTTT.

The CDR3 nucleotides read TGCAGTGCCGAGGGAGCGGGCCAAGAGACCCAGTACTTC. Protein product: CSAEGAGQETQYF. The chain couples TRBV20-1 to TRBJ2-5, with D perhaps TRBD2 (6 bases). From germline, CDR1 is DFQATT and CDR2 SNEGSKA (reference sequence). Trimming stripped 6 bases from V and 1 base from J, with 12 bases between. The CDR3 runs to 13 residues.

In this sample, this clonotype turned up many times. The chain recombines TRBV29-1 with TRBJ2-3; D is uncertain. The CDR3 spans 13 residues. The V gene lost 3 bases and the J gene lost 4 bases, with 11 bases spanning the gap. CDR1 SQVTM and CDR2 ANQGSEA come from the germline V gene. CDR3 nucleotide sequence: TGCAGCGTTGATGGAGTGATCGCAGATACGCAGTATTTT. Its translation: CSVDGVIADTQYF.

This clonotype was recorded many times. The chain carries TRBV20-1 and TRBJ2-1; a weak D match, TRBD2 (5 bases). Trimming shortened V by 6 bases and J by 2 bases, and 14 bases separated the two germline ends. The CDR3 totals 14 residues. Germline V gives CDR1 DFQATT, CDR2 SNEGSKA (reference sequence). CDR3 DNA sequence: TGCAGTGCGTCCGGTACTAGTGCCTACAATGAGCAGTTCTTC. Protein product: CSASGTSAYNEQFF.

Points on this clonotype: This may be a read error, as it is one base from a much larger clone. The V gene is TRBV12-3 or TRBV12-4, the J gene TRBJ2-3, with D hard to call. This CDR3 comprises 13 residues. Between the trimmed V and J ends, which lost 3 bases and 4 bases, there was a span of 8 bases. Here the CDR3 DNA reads TGTGCCAGCAGTTTGGTACAACCAGATACGCAGTATTTT. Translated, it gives CASSLVQPDTQYF.

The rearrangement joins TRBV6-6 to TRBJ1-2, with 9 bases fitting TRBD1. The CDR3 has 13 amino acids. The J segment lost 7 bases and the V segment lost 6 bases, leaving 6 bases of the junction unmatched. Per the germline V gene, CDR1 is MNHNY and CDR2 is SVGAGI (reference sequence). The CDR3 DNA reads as TGTGCCAGCAGGGGACAGGGTAAAGCTGGCTACACCTTC. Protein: CASRGQGKAGYTF.

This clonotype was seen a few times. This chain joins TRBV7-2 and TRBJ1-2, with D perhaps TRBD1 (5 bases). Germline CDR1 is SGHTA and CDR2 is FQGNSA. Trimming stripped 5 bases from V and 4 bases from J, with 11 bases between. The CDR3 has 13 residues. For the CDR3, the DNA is TGTGCCAGCAGCCCCAGCAGGGTCTATGGCTACACCTTC. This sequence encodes CASSPSRVYGYTF.

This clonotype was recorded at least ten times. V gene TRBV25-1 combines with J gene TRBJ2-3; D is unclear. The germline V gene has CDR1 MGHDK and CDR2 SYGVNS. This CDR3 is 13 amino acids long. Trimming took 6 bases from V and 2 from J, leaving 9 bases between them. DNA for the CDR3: TGTGCCAGCAGCGACTTACTCACAGATACGCAGTATTTT. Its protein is CASSDLLTDTQYF.